This record covers a single T cell receptor (beta chain). The antigen is undetermined. The length of the CDR3 is 13 residues. The germline V and J ends were trimmed by 7 bases and 6 bases, with 13 bases remaining between them. The germline V gene encodes CDR1 MNHEY and CDR2 SVGAGI. This table comes from immunoSEQ multiplex PCR, and its TCRdb copy is limited to in-frame clones, with some not included. The sample gives approximately 97,000 clones, over 70% of which show up once; around 15% is in the top ten. The sample belongs to a study of Ad26.COV2.S vaccination and SARS-CoV-2 variants. Study-level findings and limits: The study found higher spike-specific TCR breadth in vaccine than placebo recipients. Placebo recipients and vaccine recipients were similar in non-spike TCR breadth. Post-vaccination spike-specific CD8+ and CD4+ T cell responses reportedly had substantial breadth.

The TCR was taken from a human donor who had recovered from COVID-19. This specimen consisted of peripheral blood, obtained after recovery from COVID-19. The chain uses TRBV6-5 and TRBJ1-5; D may be TRBD1 (6 bases). The CDR3 protein is CASNNRDRQPQHF. CDR3 bases: TGTGCCAGCAATAACAGGGATCGTCAGCCCCAGCATTTT.